A selection of T cell receptor beta chains follows, all from one sample in a study of T-cell reconstitution after alpha-beta-depleted transplantation in children. TCRdb itself ran the PCR reads through MiXCR, one entry per CDR3 protein. The sample shows around 450,000 distinct CDR3 sequences, 10% to 13% of them seen only once. The sequencing used PBMCs, collected before TCRalphabeta/CD19-depleted stem cell transplant. The receptors here all came from a child aged 2 to 9 with inherited bone marrow failure, due to receive a stem cell transplant. The CDR3 runs from the conserved cysteine through the conserved F or W. The D gene is left open where the match is weak. Clone size is given for some rows only: seen once, a few or many times, or a class if the clone is expanded.

many | TRBJ2-1 | TRBV27 | . | CASSSLRVLTNEQFF | TGTGCCAGCAGTTCTCTCAGGGTACTGACAAATGAGCAGTTCTTC
few | TRBJ1-2 | TRBV4-3 | . | CASSRPGYGYTF | TGCGCCAGCAGCCGCCCCGGCTATGGCTACACCTTC
few | TRBJ1-1 | TRBV6-1 | . | CATLSFLRTEAFF | TGTGCCACCCTTTCGTTCTTAAGGACTGAAGCTTTCTTT
many | TRBJ2-7 | TRBV27 | . | CASSFPSPCEQYF | TGTGCCAGCAGTTTCCCTAGCCCCTGCGAGCAGTACTTC
few | TRBJ1-2 | TRBV20-1 | TRBD1 | CSAKGQGDGYTF | TGCAGTGCTAAGGGACAGGGTGATGGCTACACCTTC
many | TRBJ2-7 | TRBV4-3 | . | CASSQAGVSYEQYF | TGCGCCAGCAGCCAGGCAGGGGTCTCCTACGAGCAGTACTTC
. | TRBJ2-3 | TRBV18 | . | CASSAFVDTQYF | TGTGCCAGCTCAGCATTTGTAGATACGCAGTATTTT
once | TRBJ2-3 | TRBV4-3 | . | CASSLTLGGGGTDTQYF | TGCGCCAGCAGCCTTACCTTAGGAGGAGGGGGCACAGATACGCAGTATTTT
many | TRBJ2-3 | TRBV28 | . | CASSRGITRQYF | TGTGCCAGCAGTCGGGGAATAACGCGGCAGTATTTT
many | TRBJ2-7 | TRBV10-3 | TRBD2 | CAISEGTSPYEQYF | TGTGCCATCAGTGAGGGGACTAGCCCCTACGAGCAGTACTTC
many | TRBJ2-7 | TRBV30 | . | CAWSGGSYEQYF | TGTGCCTGGAGCGGTGGGTCCTACGAGCAGTACTTC
many | TRBJ1-3 | TRBV28 | TRBD1 | CASSFGQGANTIYF | TGTGCCAGCAGTTTTGGGCAGGGGGCAAACACCATATATTTT
many | TRBJ2-1 | TRBV10-3 | TRBD2 | CAISDLGLAGDNEQFF | TGTGCCATCAGTGACCTCGGACTAGCCGGGGACAATGAGCAGTTCTTC
few | TRBJ2-7 | TRBV27 | . | CASSFQGFESYEQYF | TGTGCCAGCAGTTTTCAAGGCTTTGAATCCTACGAGCAGTACTTC
. | TRBJ2-3 | TRBV19 | . | CASRRSADTQYF | TGTGCCAGCCGGCGGAGCGCAGATACGCAGTATTTT
. | TRBJ1-1 | TRBV7-8 | . | CASSLAGGINTEAFF | TGTGCCAGCAGCTTAGCGGGGGGGATTAACACTGAAGCTTTCTTT
many | TRBJ2-3 | TRBV4-3 | . | CASSQDSDRTDTQYF | TGCGCCAGCAGCCAAGACAGCGACCGCACAGATACGCAGTATTTT
few | TRBJ2-7 | TRBV7-2 | . | CASSLVSTIASPYEQYF | TGTGCCAGCAGCTTAGTCTCGACTATCGCCTCTCCCTACGAGCAGTACTTC
many | TRBJ2-5 | TRBV4-1 | . | CASSQGPYQETQYF | TGCGCCAGCAGCCAAGGGCCGTATCAAGAGACCCAGTACTTC
many | TRBJ2-5 | TRBV6-1 | . | CASSVGIQETQYF | TGTGCCAGCAGTGTGGGGATCCAAGAGACCCAGTACTTC
many | TRBJ2-7 | TRBV20-1 | . | CSANSLEGVRPYEQYF | TGCAGTGCTAACTCCCTAGAGGGAGTGAGGCCCTACGAGCAGTACTTC
. | TRBJ2-5 | TRBV11-2 | TRBD2 | CASSFGLAGGPISLETQYF | TGTGCCAGCAGCTTTGGACTAGCGGGAGGGCCGATCTCATTGGAGACCCAGTACTTC
few | TRBJ1-1 | TRBV7-2 | . | CASSLDRLTEAFF | TGTGCCAGCAGCCTAGACAGGCTCACTGAAGCTTTCTTT
. | TRBJ2-2 | TRBV6-5 | TRBD2 | CASSSPSGITGELFF | TGTGCCAGCAGTTCCCCTAGCGGGATCACCGGGGAGCTGTTTTTT
many | TRBJ2-2 | TRBV27 | . | CASSLERGANTGELFF | TGTGCCAGCAGTTTGGAGAGGGGCGCGAACACCGGGGAGCTGTTTTTT
many | TRBJ2-1 | TRBV27 | . | CASSQDPDNEQFF | TGTGCCAGCAGCCAAGACCCCGATAATGAGCAGTTCTTC
many | TRBJ2-2 | TRBV7-9 | . | CASSRSRLGAGELFF | TGTGCCAGCAGCAGATCCAGGCTCGGGGCCGGGGAGCTGTTTTTT
many | TRBJ2-1 | TRBV20-1 | . | CSARVREREQFF | TGCAGTGCTAGGGTCCGGGAGCGTGAGCAGTTCTTC
many | TRBJ2-1 | TRBV29-1 | TRBD2 | CSVDRGVGNNEQFF | TGCAGCGTTGATCGGGGGGTCGGGAACAATGAGCAGTTCTTC
many | TRBJ2-2 | TRBV5-6 | . | CASSADRNTGELFF | TGTGCCAGCAGCGCCGACCGAAACACCGGGGAGCTGTTTTTT
many | TRBJ1-2 | TRBV20-1 | . | CSARDWTLSNYGYTF | TGCAGTGCTAGAGATTGGACCCTCTCTAACTATGGCTACACCTTC
many | TRBJ2-5 | TRBV29-1 | . | CSVDGGKETQYF | TGCAGCGTTGACGGTGGGAAAGAGACCCAGTACTTC
. | TRBJ2-1 | TRBV10-3 | TRBD2 | CAISEGGGYNEQFF | TGTGCCATCAGTGAGGGGGGGGGCTACAATGAGCAGTTCTTC
many | TRBJ1-2 | TRBV12-3/TRBV12-4 | TRBD1 | CASTTGVGGYTF | TGTGCCAGCACGACAGGGGTGGGTGGCTACACCTTC
many | TRBJ2-7 | TRBV5-1 | . | CASSLWQGNPYEQYF | TGCGCCAGCAGCTTGTGGCAGGGGAACCCCTACGAGCAGTACTTC
. | TRBJ2-2 | TRBV9 | TRBD1 | CASSVLQGVPGELFF | TGTGCCAGCAGCGTACTACAGGGGGTCCCCGGGGAGCTGTTTTTT
. | TRBJ2-1 | TRBV3-1 | TRBD2 | CASSPLSGRSDEQFF | TGTGCCAGCAGCCCGCTTAGCGGGAGATCTGATGAGCAGTTCTTC
. | TRBJ2-3 | TRBV20-1 | . | CSARGDPDTQYF | TGCAGTGCTAGAGGAGATCCCGATACGCAGTATTTT
. | TRBJ1-2 | TRBV7-2 | . | CASSLKAYGYTF | TGTGCCAGCAGCTTAAAGGCGTATGGCTACACCTTC
. | TRBJ2-2 | TRBV6-5 | TRBD2 | CASSYLVPGLAGGSTGELFF | TGTGCCAGCAGTTACCTAGTCCCGGGACTAGCGGGGGGAAGCACCGGGGAGCTGTTTTTT
. | TRBJ2-6 | TRBV7-2 | TRBD1 | CASRRGPGQGASGANVLTF | TGTGCCAGCAGACGAGGCCCGGGACAGGGGGCGTCTGGGGCCAACGTCCTGACTTTC
. | TRBJ2-7 | TRBV6-2/TRBV6-3 | . | CASSYGEYGRITYEQYF | TGTGCCAGCAGTTACGGGGAATACGGGCGGATTACCTACGAGCAGTACTTC
. | TRBJ2-2 | TRBV7-9 | TRBD2 | CASSRRLAGGRGGELFF | TGTGCCAGCAGCCGCCGACTAGCGGGAGGTCGGGGCGGGGAGCTGTTTTTT
many | TRBJ2-1 | TRBV5-1 | . | CASSFEVVVMHNEQFF | TGCGCCAGCAGCTTTGAGGTGGTAGTCATGCACAATGAGCAGTTCTTC